The clone carrying this TCR beta chain was detected only a few times. Together with a sample-barcoded 5' primer, a J-beta primer mix was included in a second PCR lasting about 6 to 12 cycles. TCRdb processed the 5' RACE reads anew with MiXCR; each CDR3 protein has one entry. This sample has about 1.5 million distinct CDR3 sequences, with roughly two fifths found just once. The sample belongs to a study of blood T cells in healthy people across ages. Germline assignment: CDR1 MGHRA and CDR2 YSYEKL. The CDR3 is made up of 16 amino acids. V lost 0 bases and J 9 bases, leaving 15 bases between the germline ends.

Sequenced: blood. The chain joins TRBV4-1 to TRBJ1-6; a weak D match, TRBD1 (6 bases). The sequence was collected from a woman between 18 and 29 years old in good health. The chain's CDR3 is CASSQDVAEGGSPLHF. The CDR3 nucleotides are TGCGCCAGCAGCCAAGATGTAGCAGAAGGGGGTTCACCCCTCCACTTT.